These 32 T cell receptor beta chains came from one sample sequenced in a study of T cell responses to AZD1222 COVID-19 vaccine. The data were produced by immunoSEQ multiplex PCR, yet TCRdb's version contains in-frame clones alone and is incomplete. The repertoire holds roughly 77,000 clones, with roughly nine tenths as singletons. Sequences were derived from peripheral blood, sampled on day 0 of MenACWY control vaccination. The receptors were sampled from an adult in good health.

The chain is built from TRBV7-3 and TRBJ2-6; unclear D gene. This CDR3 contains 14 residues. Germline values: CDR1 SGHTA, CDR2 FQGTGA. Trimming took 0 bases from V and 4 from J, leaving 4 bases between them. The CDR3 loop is CASSLTSGANVLTF. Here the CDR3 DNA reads TGTGCCAGCAGCTTAACTTCCGGGGCCAACGTCCTGACTTTC.

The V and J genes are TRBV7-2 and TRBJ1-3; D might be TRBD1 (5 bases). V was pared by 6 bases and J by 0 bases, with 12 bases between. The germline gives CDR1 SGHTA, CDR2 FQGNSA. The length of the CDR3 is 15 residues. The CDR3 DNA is TGTGCCAGCAGAGCCACAGGCTTCTCTGGAAACACCATATATTTT. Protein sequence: CASRATGFSGNTIYF.

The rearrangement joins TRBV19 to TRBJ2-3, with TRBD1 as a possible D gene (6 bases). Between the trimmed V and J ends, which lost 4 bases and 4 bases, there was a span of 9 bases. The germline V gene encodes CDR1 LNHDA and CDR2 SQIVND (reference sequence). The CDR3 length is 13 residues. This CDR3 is CASSNTGPDTQYF. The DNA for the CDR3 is TGTGCCAGTAGTAACACAGGGCCAGATACGCAGTATTTT.

CDR3 nucleotides: TGTGCCAGCAAGGGAGGCTATGGCTACACCTTC. As protein: CASKGGYGYTF. The V gene is TRBV28, the J gene TRBJ1-2; no reliable D call. The germline V gene has CDR1 MDHEN and CDR2 SYDVKM. The CDR3 runs to 11 residues. Trimming cost V 7 bases and J 4 bases, with 7 bases left between them.

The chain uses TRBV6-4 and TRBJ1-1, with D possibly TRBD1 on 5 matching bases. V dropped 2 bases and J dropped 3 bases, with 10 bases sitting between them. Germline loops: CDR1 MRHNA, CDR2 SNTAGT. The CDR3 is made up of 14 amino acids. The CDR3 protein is CASSDGTADTEAFF. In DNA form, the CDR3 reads TGTGCCAGCAGTGACGGGACCGCAGACACTGAAGCTTTCTTT.

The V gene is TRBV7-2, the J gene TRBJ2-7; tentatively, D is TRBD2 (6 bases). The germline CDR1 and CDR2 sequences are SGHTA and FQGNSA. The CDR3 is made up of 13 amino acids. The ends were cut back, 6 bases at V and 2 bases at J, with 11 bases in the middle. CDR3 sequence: CASSISGTYEQYF. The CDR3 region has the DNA TGTGCCAGCAGTATTAGCGGAACCTACGAGCAGTACTTC. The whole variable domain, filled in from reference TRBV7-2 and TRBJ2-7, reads GAGVSQSPSNKVTEKGKDVELRCDPISGHTALYWYRQSLGQGLEFLIYFQGNSAPDKSGLPSDRFSAERTGGSVSTLTIQRTQQEDSAVYLCASSISGTYEQYFGPGTRLTVT.

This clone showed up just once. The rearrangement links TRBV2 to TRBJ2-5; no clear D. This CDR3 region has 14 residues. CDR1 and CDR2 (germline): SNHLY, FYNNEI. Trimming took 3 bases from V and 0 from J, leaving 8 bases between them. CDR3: CASSDLGNQETQYF. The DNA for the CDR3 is TGTGCCAGCAGTGATTTGGGGAACCAAGAGACCCAGTACTTC. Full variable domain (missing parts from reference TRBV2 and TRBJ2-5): EPEVTQTPSHQVTQMGQEVILRCVPISNHLYFYWYRQILGQKVEFLVSFYNNEISEKSEIFDDQFSVERPDGSNFTLKIRSTKLEDSAMYFCASSDLGNQETQYFGPGTRLLVL.

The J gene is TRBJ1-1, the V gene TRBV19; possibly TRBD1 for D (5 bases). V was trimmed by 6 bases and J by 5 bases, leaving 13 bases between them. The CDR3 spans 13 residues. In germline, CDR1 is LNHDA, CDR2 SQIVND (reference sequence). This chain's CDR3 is CASSQTWGTEAFF. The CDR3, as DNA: TGTGCCAGTAGCCAGACCTGGGGGACTGAAGCTTTCTTT.

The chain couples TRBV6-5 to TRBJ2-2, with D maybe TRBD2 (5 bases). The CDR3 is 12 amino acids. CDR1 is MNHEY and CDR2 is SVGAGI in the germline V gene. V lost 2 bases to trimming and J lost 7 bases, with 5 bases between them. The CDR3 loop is CASSYAGGELFF. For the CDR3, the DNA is TGTGCCAGCAGTTACGCGGGCGGGGAGCTGTTTTTT.

CDR3 coding DNA: TGTGCCTGGAGTCAAGGACAGGGGGGAAATCAGCCCCAGCATTTT. Its protein product is CAWSQGQGGNQPQHF. The chain joins TRBV30 to TRBJ1-5; 10 nucleotides line up with TRBD1. The CDR3 has 15 residues. CDR1 is GTSNPN, CDR2 SVGIG, per germline (reference sequence). Trimming cost V 2 bases and J 4 bases; bases outside gene matches: 5.

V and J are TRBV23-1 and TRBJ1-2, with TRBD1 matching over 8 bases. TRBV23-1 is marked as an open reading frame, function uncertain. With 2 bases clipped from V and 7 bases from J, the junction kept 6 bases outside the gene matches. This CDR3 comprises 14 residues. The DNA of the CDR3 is TGCGCCAGCAGTCAACCAGACAGGGGAGCTGGCTACACCTTC. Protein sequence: CASSQPDRGAGYTF.

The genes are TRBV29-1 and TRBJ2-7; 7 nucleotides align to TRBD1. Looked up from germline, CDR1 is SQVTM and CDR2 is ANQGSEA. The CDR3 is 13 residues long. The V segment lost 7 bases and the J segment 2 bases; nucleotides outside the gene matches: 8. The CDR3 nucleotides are TGCAGCGCCCGGGACAGCATACCCTACGAGCAGTACTTC. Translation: CSARDSIPYEQYF.

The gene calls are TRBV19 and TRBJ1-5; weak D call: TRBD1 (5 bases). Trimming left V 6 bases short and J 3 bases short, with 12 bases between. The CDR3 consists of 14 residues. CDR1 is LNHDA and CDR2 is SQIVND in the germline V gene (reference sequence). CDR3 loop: CASRARVANQPQHF. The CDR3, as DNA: TGTGCCAGTAGGGCCAGGGTGGCCAATCAGCCCCAGCATTTT.

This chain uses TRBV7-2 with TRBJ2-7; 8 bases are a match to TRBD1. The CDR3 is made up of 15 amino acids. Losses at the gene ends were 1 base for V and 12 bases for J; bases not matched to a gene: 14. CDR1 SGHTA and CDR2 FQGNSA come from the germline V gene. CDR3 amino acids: CASSLVGTGDVRGYF. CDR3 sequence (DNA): TGTGCCAGCAGCTTAGTCGGGACAGGAGATGTACGTGGGTACTTC.

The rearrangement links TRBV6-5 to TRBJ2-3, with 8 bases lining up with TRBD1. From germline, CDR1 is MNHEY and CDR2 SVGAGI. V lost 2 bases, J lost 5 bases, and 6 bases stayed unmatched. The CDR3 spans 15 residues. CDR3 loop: CASSYTDRVIDTQYF. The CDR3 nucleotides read TGTGCCAGCAGTTACACGGACAGGGTGATAGATACGCAGTATTTT.

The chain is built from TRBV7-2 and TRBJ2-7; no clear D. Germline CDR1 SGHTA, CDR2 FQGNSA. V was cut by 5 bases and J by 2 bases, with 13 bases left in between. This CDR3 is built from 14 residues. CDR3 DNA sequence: TGTGCCAGCAGCCAACCCCAGATCCCCTACGAGCAGTACTTC. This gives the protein CASSQPQIPYEQYF.

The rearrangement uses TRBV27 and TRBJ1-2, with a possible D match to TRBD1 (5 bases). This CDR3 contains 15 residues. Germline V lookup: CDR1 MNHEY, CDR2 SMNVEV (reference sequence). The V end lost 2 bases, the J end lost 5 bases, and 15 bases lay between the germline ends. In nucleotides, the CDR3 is TGTGCCAGCAGTTTACAAGGGGCTTCTCTGTATGGCTACACCTTC. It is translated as CASSLQGASLYGYTF.

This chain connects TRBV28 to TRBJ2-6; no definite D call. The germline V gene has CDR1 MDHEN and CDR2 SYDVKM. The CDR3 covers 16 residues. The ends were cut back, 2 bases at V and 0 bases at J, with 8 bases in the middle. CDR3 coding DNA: TGTGCCAGCAGTTTACTGGCGAACTCTGGGGCCAACGTCCTGACTTTC. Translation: CASSLLANSGANVLTF.

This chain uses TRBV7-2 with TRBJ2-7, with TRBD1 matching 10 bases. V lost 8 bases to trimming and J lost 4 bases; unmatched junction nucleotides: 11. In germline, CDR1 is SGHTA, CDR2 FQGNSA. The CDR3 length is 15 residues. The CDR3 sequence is CASANSGQGLYEQYF. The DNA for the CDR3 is TGTGCCAGCGCCAATTCGGGACAGGGGCTTTACGAGCAGTACTTC.

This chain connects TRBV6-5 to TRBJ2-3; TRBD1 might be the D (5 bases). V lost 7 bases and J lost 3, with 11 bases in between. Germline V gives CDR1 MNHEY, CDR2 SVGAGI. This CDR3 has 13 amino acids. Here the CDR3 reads CASTGFQTDTQYF. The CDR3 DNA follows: TGTGCCAGCACAGGGTTCCAAACAGATACGCAGTATTTT.

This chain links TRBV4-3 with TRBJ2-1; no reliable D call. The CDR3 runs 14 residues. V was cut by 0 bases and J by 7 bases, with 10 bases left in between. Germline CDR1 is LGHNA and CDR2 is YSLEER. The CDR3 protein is CASSQDRVGNEQFF. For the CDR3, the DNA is TGCGCCAGCAGCCAAGATCGCGTGGGGAATGAGCAGTTCTTC.

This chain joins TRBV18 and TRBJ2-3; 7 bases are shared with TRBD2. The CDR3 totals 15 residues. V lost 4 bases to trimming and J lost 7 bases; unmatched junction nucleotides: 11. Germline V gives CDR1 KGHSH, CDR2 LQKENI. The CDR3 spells CASSLKSGGSHTQYF. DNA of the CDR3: TGTGCCAGCTCACTTAAATCGGGGGGTTCGCATACGCAGTATTTT.

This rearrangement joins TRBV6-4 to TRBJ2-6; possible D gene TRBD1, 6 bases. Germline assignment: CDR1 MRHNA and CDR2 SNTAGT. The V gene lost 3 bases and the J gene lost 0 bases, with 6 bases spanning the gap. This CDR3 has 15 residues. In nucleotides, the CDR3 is TGTGCCAGCAGTGAAGGGGGCTCTGGGGCCAACGTCCTGACTTTC. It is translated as CASSEGGSGANVLTF.

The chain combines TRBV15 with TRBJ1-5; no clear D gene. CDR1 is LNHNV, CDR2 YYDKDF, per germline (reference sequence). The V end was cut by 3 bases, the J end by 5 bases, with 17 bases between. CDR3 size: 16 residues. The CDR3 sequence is CATSRDSGRIHQPQHF. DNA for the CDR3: TGTGCCACCAGCAGGGATTCCGGGAGAATCCATCAGCCCCAGCATTTT.

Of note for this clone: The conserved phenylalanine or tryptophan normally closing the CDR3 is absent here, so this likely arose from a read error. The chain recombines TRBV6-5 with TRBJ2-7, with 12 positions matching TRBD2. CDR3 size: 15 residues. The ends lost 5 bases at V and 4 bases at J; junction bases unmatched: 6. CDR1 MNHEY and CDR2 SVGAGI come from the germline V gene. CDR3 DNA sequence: TGTGCCAGCAGTCGCACTAGCGGGGGGCTATACGAGCAGTACCTC. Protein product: CASSRTSGGLYEQYL.

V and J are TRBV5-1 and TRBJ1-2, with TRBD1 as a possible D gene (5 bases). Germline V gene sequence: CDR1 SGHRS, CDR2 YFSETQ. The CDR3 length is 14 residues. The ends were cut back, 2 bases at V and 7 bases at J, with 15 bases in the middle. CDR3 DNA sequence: TGCGCCAGCAGCTTAAACGGGGACGGCGGTGGCTACACCTTC. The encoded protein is CASSLNGDGGGYTF.

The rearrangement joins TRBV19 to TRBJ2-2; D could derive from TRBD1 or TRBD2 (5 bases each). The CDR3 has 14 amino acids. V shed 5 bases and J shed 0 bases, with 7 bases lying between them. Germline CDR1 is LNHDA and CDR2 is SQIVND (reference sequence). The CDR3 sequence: CASSWGTNTGELFF. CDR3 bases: TGTGCCAGTAGTTGGGGGACGAACACCGGGGAGCTGTTTTTT.

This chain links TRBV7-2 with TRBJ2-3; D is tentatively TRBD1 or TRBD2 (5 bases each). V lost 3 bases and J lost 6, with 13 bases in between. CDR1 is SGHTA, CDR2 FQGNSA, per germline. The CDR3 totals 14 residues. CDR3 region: CASSFGGVDDTQYF. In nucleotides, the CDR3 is TGTGCCAGCAGCTTTGGGGGAGTTGACGATACGCAGTATTTT.

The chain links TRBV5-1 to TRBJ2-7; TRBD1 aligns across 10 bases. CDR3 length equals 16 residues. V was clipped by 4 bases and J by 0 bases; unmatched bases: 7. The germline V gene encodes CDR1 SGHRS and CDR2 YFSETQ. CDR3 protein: CASSPLDRGSSYEQYF. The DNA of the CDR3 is TGCGCCAGCAGCCCCCTGGACAGGGGGAGCTCCTACGAGCAGTACTTC.

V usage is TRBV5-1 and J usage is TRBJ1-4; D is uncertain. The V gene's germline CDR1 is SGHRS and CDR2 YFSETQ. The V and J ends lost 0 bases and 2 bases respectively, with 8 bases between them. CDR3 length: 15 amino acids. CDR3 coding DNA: TGCGCCAGCAGCTTGGTATCCTTCACTAATGAAAAACTGTTTTTT. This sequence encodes CASSLVSFTNEKLFF.

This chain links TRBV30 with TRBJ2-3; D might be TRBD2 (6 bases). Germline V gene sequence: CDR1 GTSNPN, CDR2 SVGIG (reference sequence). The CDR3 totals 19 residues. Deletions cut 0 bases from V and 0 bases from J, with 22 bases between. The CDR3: CAWSVGLLIGGSSTDTQYF. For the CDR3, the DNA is TGTGCCTGGAGTGTAGGTCTTTTGATCGGGGGATCTAGCACAGATACGCAGTATTTT.

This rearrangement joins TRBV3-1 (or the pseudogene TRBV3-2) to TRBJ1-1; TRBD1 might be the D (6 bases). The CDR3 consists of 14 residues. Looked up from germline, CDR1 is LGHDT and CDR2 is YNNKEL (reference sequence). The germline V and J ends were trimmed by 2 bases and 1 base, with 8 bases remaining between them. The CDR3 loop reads CASSQQGTNTEAFF. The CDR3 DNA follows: TGTGCCAGCAGCCAACAGGGGACGAACACTGAAGCTTTCTTT.